One TCR beta chain is described in this entry. Its antigen is still unknown. The sample is drawn from a study of cytomegalovirus exposure and HLA in healthy donors. Study summary: Among 150 million to 200 million T cells, an earlier analysis found roughly 100 million unique TCR beta sequences.

Findings and caveats of the study: Several of the most significant clusters were apparently associated with common viral pathogens in a later analysis. What was likely a sequencing artifact was a cluster of highly shared sequence variants.

This PCR relied on a set of 60 Vbeta primers and 13 Jbeta primers. Clones were sequenced by immunoSEQ multiplex PCR, and TCRdb holds only the in-frame ones, with some missing. The repertoire includes around 140,000 clones, 60% to 85% of them detected once, and roughly an eighth sits in the top ten. Germline lookup yields CDR1 MNHNS and CDR2 SASEGT. The CDR3 has 13 amino acids. V lost 7 bases and J 6 bases, leaving 15 bases between the germline ends. The rearrangement uses TRBV6-1 and TRBJ1-1; D uncertain. This receptor was obtained from a man between 40 and 49 years old in good health and CMV-seropositive. Specimen: PBMCs. The CDR3, as DNA: TGTGCCAGCACCTCCCTTATTGCGCCTGAAGCTTTCTTT. The encoded protein is CASTSLIAPEAFF.